The 13 T cell receptor beta chains below all came from one sample that was sequenced in a study of cytomegalovirus exposure and HLA in healthy donors. The study ran its PCR with 60 Vbeta and 13 Jbeta primers. The method was immunoSEQ multiplex PCR; TCRdb's version includes in-frame clones alone and lacks a portion of them. The data contain 170,000 or so clones, about 80% of them singletons. The sequenced sample was PBMCs. Receptor source: a man aged 30 to 45 in good health and CMV-seropositive.

J is TRBJ1-1 and V is TRBV9; D gene ambiguous. CDR3 length: 15 amino acids. The V and J ends lost 3 bases and 5 bases respectively, with 17 bases between them. Germline assignment: CDR1 SGDLS and CDR2 YYNGEE. CDR3 sequence reads: CASSAPGKVWTEAFF. The CDR3 nucleotides are TGTGCCAGCAGCGCCCCGGGAAAGGTGTGGACTGAAGCTTTCTTT.

This clone was detected once. The rearrangement links TRBV7-6 to TRBJ2-3; D is ambiguous. This CDR3 has 13 residues. V lost 0 bases to trimming and J lost 3 bases, with 4 bases between them. Looked up from germline, CDR1 is SGHVS and CDR2 is FNYEAQ. The CDR3 nucleotides read TGTGCCAGCAGCTTAGCGTATACAGATACGCAGTATTTT. Its protein is CASSLAYTDTQYF.

The V and J genes are TRBV7-2 and TRBJ1-2; 10 nucleotides line up with TRBD1. V lost 1 base and J lost 6; bases outside the gene matches: 5. This CDR3 spans 15 amino acids. CDR1 is SGHTA and CDR2 is FQGNSA in the germline V gene. The CDR3 reads CASSLVGTGVDGYTF. The CDR3 region has the DNA TGTGCCAGCAGCTTAGTGGGGACAGGGGTCGATGGCTACACCTTC.

The chain links TRBV18 to TRBJ2-5, with 8 nucleotides matching TRBD2. The CDR3 extends over 16 amino acids. The junction had 19 bases not matched to a gene; V was cut back by 5 bases and J by 11 bases. CDR1 KGHSH and CDR2 LQKENI come from the germline V gene. The CDR3 protein is CASSSLGAGVNREQYF. The DNA for the CDR3 is TGTGCCAGCTCATCCCTAGGAGCGGGAGTGAATAGGGAGCAGTACTTC. Based on the CDR3 plus reference TRBV18 and TRBJ2-5, the full variable domain is NAGVMQNPRHLVRRRGQEARLRCSPMKGHSHVYWYRQLPEEGLKFMVYLQKENIIDESGMPKERFSAEFPKEGPSILRIQQVVRGDSAAYFCASSSLGAGVNREQYFGPGTRLLVL.

The V gene is TRBV2, the J gene TRBJ2-2, with 9 bases that match TRBD2. J gave up 7 bases and V 4 bases, and 7 bases lay outside the gene matches. Germline lookup yields CDR1 SNHLY and CDR2 FYNNEI. The CDR3 has 15 residues. CDR3 nucleotides: TGTGCCAGCAGTGCGCCTAGCGGGGTTAACGGGGAGCTGTTTTTT. It encodes CASSAPSGVNGELFF.

In its sample, this clone was seen a few times. The genes are TRBV6-1 and TRBJ2-5; 7 nucleotides match TRBD1. Germline CDR1 and CDR2: MNHNS and SASEGT. The CDR3 covers 15 residues. V dropped 4 bases and J dropped 1; count of bases not matched to a gene: 6. The CDR3 is CASSAAGGSQETQYF. The CDR3 region has the DNA TGTGCCAGCAGTGCCGCAGGGGGTTCCCAAGAGACCCAGTACTTC.

For this clone: An end of the junction differs from the germline gene, which may be a read error. The rearrangement uses TRBV7-9 and TRBJ1-1; TRBD1 might be the D (6 bases). This CDR3 spans 14 amino acids. CDR1 and CDR2 from the germline V gene are SEHNR and FQNEAQ (reference sequence). CDR3 nucleotide sequence: TGTTCCAGCAGCTTAGTAAGGGGGATCACTGAAGCTTTCTTT. It encodes CSSSLVRGITEAFF. The whole variable domain, filled in from reference TRBV7-9 and TRBJ1-1, reads DTGVSQNPRHKITKRGQNVTFRCDPISEHNRLYWYRQTLGQGPEFLTYFQNEAQLEKSRLLSDRFSAERPKGSFSTLEIQRTEQGDSAMYLCSSSLVRGITEAFFGQGTRLTVV.

V and J are TRBV4-3 and TRBJ2-7, with D maybe TRBD2 (7 bases). The germline gives CDR1 LGHNA, CDR2 YSLEER. This CDR3 contains 16 residues. V lost 1 base to trimming and J lost 3 bases, with 16 bases between them. The CDR3 sequence: CASSQGGGHNFYEQYF. CDR3 DNA: TGCGCCAGCAGCCAAGGGGGGGGACACAATTTCTACGAGCAGTACTTC.

The rearrangement uses TRBV5-6 and TRBJ2-5; D unclear. The CDR3 loop spans 14 amino acids. Between the trimmed V and J ends, which lost 0 bases and 4 bases, there was a span of 10 bases. Germline assignment: CDR1 SGHDT and CDR2 YYEEEE. The CDR3 sequence is CASSLALVGETQYF. For the CDR3, the DNA is TGTGCCAGCAGCTTGGCCCTAGTGGGAGAGACCCAGTACTTC.

The chain uses TRBV6-4 and TRBJ2-1; TRBD1 might be the D (6 bases). V was shortened by 8 bases and J by 6 bases, with 14 bases between the two germline ends. The CDR3 contains 13 residues. Germline values: CDR1 MRHNA, CDR2 SNTAGT. The CDR3 here is CASSDRTLNEQFF. The CDR3 bases are TGTGCCAGCTCCGACAGGACCCTCAATGAGCAGTTCTTC.

This clone was seen a few times. The J gene is TRBJ2-3, the V gene TRBV4-3; D is unresolved. CDR1 is LGHNA, CDR2 YSLEER, per germline. Trimming stripped 0 bases from V and 8 bases from J, with 9 bases between. The CDR3 runs to 13 residues. The CDR3: CASSQEPRSTQYF. The CDR3 DNA sequence: TGCGCCAGCAGCCAAGAACCGCGGAGTACGCAGTATTTT.

The chain recombines TRBV27 with TRBJ1-6; TRBD1 matches 7 bases. J was trimmed by 6 bases and V by 6 bases; bases with no gene match: 11. CDR1 and CDR2 (germline): MNHEY, SMNVEV (reference sequence). CDR3 length: 16 amino acids. CDR3 protein: CASSLTGDGVNSPLHF. The DNA of the CDR3 is TGTGCCAGCAGCCTTACAGGGGACGGAGTTAATTCACCCCTCCACTTT.

V and J are TRBV11-3 and TRBJ2-3; weak D call: TRBD2 (7 bases). The CDR3 spans 18 residues. V was shortened by 2 bases and J by 0 bases, with 18 bases between the two germline ends. Germline V lookup: CDR1 SGHNT, CDR2 YENEEA. The CDR3 reads CASSLSSGGGLSTDTQYF. The DNA of the CDR3 is TGTGCCAGCAGCTTATCCTCTGGCGGGGGCCTCAGCACAGATACGCAGTATTTT. Complete variable domain (other parts from reference TRBV11-3 and TRBJ2-3): EAGVVQSPRYKIIEKKQPVAFWCNPISGHNTLYWYLQNLGQGPELLIRYENEEAVDDSQLPKDRFSAERLKGVDSTLKIQPAELGDSAVYLCASSLSSGGGLSTDTQYFGPGTRLTVL.